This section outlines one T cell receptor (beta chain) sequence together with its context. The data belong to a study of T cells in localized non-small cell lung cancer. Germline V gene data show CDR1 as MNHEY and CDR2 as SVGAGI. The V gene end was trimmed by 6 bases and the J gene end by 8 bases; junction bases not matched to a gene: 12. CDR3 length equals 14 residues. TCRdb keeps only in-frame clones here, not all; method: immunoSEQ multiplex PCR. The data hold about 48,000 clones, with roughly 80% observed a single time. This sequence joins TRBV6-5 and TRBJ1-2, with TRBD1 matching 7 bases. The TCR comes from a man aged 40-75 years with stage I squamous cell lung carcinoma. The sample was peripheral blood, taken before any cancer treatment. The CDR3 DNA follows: TGTGCCAGCAGCCCGACGGAGGGGGCCAGCGGCTACACCTTC. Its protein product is CASSPTEGASGYTF.